The entry that follows covers one T cell receptor (beta chain) sequence. The entry originates in a study of cytomegalovirus exposure and HLA in healthy donors. The CDR3 is 14 residues long. Trimming took 8 bases from V and 2 from J; bases not matched to a gene: 9. CDR1 SNHLY and CDR2 FYNNEI come from the germline V gene. 60 Vbeta and 13 Jbeta primers were used in PCR. The data were produced by immunoSEQ multiplex PCR, yet TCRdb's version contains in-frame clones alone and is incomplete. The sample has approximately 180,000 clones; approximately 70% are singletons. Sequencing input: PBMCs. This TCR was sampled from a woman aged 25 to 39 in good health and CMV-seronegative. V and J are TRBV2 and TRBJ2-7, with 7 bases aligning to TRBD1. The CDR3 sequence is CASGRDSLTYEQYF. The CDR3, as DNA: TGTGCCAGCGGCCGGGACAGCCTTACCTACGAGCAGTACTTC.